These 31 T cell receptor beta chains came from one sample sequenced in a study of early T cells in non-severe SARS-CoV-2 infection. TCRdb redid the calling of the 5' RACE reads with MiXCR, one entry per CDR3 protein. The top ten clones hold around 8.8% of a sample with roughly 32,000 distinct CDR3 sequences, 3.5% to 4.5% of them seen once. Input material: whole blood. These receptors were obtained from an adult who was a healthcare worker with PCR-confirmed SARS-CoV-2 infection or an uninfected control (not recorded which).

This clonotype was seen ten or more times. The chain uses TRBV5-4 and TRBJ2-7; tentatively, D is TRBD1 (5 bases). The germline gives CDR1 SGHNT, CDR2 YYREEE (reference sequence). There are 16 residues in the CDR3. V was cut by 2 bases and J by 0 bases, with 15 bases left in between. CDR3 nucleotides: TGTGCCAGCAGCTTACAGGTAGGGGAACCCTCCTACGAGCAGTACTTC. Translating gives CASSLQVGEPSYEQYF.

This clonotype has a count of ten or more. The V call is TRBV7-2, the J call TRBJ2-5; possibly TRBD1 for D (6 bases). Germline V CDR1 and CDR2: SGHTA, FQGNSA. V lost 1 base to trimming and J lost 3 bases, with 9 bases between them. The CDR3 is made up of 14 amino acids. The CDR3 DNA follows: TGTGCCAGCAGCTTAGTAGGGACAAAAGAGACCCAGTACTTC. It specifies CASSLVGTKETQYF. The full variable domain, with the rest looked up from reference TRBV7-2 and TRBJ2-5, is GAGVSQSPSNKVTEKGKDVELRCDPISGHTALYWYRQSLGQGLEFLIYFQGNSAPDKSGLPSDRFSAERTGGSVSTLTIQRTQQEDSAVYLCASSLVGTKETQYFGPGTRLLVL.

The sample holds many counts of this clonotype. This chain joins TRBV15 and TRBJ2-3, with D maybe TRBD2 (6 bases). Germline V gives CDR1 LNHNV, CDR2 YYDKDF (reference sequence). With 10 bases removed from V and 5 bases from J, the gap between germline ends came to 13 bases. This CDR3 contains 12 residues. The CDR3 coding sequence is TGTGCCAGCGGGGAAGTAGGAGATACGCAGTATTTT. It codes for CASGEVGDTQYF.

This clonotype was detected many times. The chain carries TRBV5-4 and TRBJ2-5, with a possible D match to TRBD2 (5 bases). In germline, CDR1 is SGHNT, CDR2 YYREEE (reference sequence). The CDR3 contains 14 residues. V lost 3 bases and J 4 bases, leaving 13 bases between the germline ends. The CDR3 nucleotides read TGTGCCAGCAGCTCCGCCCGGGGAACAGAGACCCAGTACTTC. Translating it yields CASSSARGTETQYF.

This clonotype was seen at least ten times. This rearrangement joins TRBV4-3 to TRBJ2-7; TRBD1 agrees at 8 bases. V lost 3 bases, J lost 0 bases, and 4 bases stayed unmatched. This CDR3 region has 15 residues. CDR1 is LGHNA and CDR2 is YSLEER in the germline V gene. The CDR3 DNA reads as TGCGCCAGCAGCCAGGGGACAGGCGCCTCCTACGAGCAGTACTTC. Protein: CASSQGTGASYEQYF.

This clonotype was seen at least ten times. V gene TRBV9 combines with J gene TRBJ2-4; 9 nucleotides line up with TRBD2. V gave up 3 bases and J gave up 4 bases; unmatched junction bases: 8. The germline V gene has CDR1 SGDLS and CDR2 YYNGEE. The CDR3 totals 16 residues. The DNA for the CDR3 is TGTGCCAGCAGCGCCCCCGTGGCGGGGGGGAAAAACATTCAGTACTTC. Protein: CASSAPVAGGKNIQYF.

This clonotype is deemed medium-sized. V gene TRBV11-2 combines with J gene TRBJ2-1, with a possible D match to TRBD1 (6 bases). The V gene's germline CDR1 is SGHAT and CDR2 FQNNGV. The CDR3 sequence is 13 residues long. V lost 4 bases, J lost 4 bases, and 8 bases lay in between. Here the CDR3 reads CASSSGHYNEQFF. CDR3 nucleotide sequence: TGTGCCAGCAGCTCGGGACATTACAATGAGCAGTTCTTC.

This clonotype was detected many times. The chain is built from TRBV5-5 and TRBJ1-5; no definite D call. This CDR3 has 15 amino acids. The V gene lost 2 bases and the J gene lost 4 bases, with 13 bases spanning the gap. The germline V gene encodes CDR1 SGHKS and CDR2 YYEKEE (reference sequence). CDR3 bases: TGTGCCAGCAGCTTCGACTCCCTTAATAATCAGCCCCAGCATTTT. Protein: CASSFDSLNNQPQHF.

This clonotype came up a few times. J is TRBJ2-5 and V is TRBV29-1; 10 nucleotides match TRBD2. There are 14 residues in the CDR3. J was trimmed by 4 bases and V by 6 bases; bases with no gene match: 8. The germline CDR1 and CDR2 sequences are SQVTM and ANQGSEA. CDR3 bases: TGCAGCGTGGGGCTAGCGGGAGTCGGAGAGACCCAGTACTTC. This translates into CSVGLAGVGETQYF.

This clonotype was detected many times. CDR3 in amino acids: CASSLPNDRATDTQYF. Written as DNA, the CDR3 is TGTGCCAGCAGTCTCCCCAACGACAGGGCGACAGATACGCAGTATTTT. The chain links TRBV6-2 or TRBV6-3 to TRBJ2-3, with TRBD1 identical over 7 bases. Germline V gene lookup returns CDR1 MNHEY and CDR2 SVGEGT. The CDR3 spans 16 residues. With V trimmed by 5 bases and J by 3 bases, 11 bases remained unmatched.

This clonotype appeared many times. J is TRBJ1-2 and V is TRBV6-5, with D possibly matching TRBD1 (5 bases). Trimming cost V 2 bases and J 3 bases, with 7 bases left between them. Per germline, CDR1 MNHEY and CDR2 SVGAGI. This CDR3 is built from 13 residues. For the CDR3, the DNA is TGTGCCAGCAGTTACAGGGGCCACTATGGCTACACCTTC. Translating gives CASSYRGHYGYTF.

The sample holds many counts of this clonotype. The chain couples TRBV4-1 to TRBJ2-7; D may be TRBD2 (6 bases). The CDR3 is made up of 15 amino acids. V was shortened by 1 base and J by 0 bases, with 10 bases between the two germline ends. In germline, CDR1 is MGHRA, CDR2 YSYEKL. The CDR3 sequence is CASSQVHGSSYEQYF. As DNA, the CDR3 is TGCGCCAGCAGCCAAGTACACGGGAGCTCCTACGAGCAGTACTTC.

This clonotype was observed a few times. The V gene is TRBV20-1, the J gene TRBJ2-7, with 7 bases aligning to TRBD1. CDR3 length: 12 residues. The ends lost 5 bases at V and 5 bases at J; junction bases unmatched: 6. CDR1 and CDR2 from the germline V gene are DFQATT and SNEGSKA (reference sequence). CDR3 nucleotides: TGCAGTGCTCCGACAGGGAAGGACGAGCAGTACTTC. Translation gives CSAPTGKDEQYF.

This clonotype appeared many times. The CDR3 sequence: CASSQDPAGPYGYTF. CDR3 nucleotide sequence: TGCGCCAGCAGCCAAGATCCGGCAGGCCCCTATGGCTACACCTTC. The chain couples TRBV4-1 to TRBJ1-2, with D uncertain. In germline, CDR1 is MGHRA, CDR2 YSYEKL. This CDR3 is 15 amino acids long. The ends were cut back, 0 bases at V and 4 bases at J, with 12 bases in the middle.

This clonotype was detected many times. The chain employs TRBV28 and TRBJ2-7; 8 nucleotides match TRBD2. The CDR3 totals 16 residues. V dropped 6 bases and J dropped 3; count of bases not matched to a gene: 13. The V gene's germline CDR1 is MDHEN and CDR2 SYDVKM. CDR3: CASSNIGLAGVYEQYF. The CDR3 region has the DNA TGTGCCAGCAGCAATATCGGTCTAGCGGGTGTCTACGAGCAGTACTTC.

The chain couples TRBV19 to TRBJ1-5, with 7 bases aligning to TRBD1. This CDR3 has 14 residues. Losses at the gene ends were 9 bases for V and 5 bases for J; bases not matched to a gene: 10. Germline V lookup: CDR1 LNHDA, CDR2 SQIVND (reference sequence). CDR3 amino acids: CASGRTGGDQPQHF. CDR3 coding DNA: TGTGCCAGCGGGCGGACAGGTGGAGATCAGCCCCAGCATTTT.

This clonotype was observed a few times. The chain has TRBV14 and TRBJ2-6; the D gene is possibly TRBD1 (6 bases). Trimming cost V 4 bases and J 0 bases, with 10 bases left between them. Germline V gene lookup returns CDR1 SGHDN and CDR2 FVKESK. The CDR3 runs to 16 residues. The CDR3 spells CASSRGGYSGANVLTF. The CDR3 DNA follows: TGTGCCAGCAGCCGAGGGGGTTACTCTGGGGCCAACGTCCTGACTTTC. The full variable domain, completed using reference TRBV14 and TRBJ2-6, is EAGVTQFPSHSVIEKGQTVTLRCDPISGHDNLYWYRRVMGKEIKFLLHFVKESKQDESGMPNNRFLAERTGGTYSTLKVQPAELEDSGVYFCASSRGGYSGANVLTFGAGSRLTVL.

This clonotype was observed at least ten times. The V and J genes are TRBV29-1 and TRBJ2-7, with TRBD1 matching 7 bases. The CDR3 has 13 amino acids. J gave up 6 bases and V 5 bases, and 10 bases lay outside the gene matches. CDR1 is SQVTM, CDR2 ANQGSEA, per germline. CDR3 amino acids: CSVTATGLFEQYF. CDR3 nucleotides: TGCAGCGTTACGGCGACAGGGCTATTCGAGCAGTACTTC.

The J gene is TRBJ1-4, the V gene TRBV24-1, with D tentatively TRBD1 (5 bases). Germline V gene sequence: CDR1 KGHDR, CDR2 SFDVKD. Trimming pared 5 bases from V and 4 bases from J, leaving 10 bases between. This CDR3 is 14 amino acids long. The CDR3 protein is CATSGAGINEKLFF. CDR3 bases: TGTGCCACCAGTGGGGCAGGGATTAATGAAAAACTGTTTTTT.

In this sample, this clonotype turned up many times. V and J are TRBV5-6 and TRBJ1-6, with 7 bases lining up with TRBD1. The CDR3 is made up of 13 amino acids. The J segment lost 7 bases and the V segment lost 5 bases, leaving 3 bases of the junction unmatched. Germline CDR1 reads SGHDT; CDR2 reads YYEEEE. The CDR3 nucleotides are TGTGCCAGCAGAGCGGACAGGAATTCACCCCTCCACTTT. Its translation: CASRADRNSPLHF.

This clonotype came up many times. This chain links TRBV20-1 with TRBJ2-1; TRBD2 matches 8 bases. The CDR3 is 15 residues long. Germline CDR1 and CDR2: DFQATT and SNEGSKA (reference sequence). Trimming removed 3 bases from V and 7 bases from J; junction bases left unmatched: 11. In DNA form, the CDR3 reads TGCAGTGCTAGTACCCCCGGACTAGCTCAAAATGAGCAGTTCTTC. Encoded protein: CSASTPGLAQNEQFF.

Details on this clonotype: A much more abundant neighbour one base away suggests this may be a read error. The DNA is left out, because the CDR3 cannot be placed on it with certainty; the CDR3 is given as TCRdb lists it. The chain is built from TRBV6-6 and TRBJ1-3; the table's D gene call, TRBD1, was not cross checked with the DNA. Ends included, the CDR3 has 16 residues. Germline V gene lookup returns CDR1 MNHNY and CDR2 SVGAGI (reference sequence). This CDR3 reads CASSYWGRGAGNTVYF.

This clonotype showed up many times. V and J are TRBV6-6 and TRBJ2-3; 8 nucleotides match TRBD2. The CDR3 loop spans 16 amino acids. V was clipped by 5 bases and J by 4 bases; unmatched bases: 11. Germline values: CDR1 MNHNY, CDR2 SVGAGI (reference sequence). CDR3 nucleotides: TGTGCCAGCAGTCCCTGGACTAGCTTTATGGCAGATACGCAGTATTTT. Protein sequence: CASSPWTSFMADTQYF.

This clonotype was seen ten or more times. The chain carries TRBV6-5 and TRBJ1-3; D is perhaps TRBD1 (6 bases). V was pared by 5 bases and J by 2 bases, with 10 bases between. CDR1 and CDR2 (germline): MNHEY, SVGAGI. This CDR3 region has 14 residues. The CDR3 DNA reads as TGTGCCAGCAGTCGTGGGACACCTGGAAACACCATATATTTT. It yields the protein CASSRGTPGNTIYF.

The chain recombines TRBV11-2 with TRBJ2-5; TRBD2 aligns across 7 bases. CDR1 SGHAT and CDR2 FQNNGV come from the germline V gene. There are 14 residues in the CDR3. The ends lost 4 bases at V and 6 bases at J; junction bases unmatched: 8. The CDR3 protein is CASSSPRGGKTQYF. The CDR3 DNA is TGTGCCAGCAGCTCTCCCCGGGGAGGGAAGACCCAGTACTTC. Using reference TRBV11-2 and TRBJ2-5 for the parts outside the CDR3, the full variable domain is EAGVAQSPRYKIIEKRQSVAFWCNPISGHATLYWYQQILGQGPKLLIQFQNNGVVDDSQLPKDRFSAERLKGVDSTLKIQPAKLEDSAVYLCASSSPRGGKTQYFGPGTRLLVL.

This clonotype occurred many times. CDR3 in DNA: TGTGCCAGCAGCTTAGGCAGTACAGGCCAAAATCAGCCCCAGCATTTT. Encoded protein: CASSLGSTGQNQPQHF. This chain uses TRBV7-9 with TRBJ1-5; TRBD1 might be the D (5 bases). V gave up 1 base and J gave up 4 bases, with 14 bases separating them. The CDR3 totals 16 residues. Germline CDR1 is SEHNR and CDR2 is FQNEAQ (reference sequence). The full variable domain, with the rest looked up from reference TRBV7-9 and TRBJ1-5, is DTGVSQNPRHKITKRGQNVTFRCDPISEHNRLYWYRQTLGQGPEFLTYFQNEAQLEKSRLLSDRFSAERPKGSFSTLEIQRTEQGDSAMYLCASSLGSTGQNQPQHFGDGTRLSIL.

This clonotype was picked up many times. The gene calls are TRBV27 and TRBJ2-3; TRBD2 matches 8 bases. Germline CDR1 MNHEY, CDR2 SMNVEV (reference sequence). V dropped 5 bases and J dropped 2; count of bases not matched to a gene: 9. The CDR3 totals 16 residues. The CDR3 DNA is TGTGCCAGCAGTCCCCAGCGGGGGACTTACACAGATACGCAGTATTTT. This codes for CASSPQRGTYTDTQYF.

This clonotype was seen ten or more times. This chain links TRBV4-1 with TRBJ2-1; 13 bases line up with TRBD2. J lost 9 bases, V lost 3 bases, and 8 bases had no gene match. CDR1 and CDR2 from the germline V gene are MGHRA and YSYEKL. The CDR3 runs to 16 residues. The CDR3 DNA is TGCGCCAGCAGCCAGACTAGCGGGAGGCGGCTTACTGAGCAGTTCTTC. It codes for CASSQTSGRRLTEQFF.

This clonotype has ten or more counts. The CDR3 sequence is CASSWGRGDWDNSPLHF. CDR3 DNA sequence: TGTGCCAGCAGCTGGGGGAGGGGAGATTGGGATAATTCACCCCTCCACTTT. V is TRBV12-3 or TRBV12-4 and J is TRBJ1-6; TRBD1 is a possible D gene (5 bases). There are 17 residues in the CDR3. V was pared by 6 bases and J by 5 bases, with 20 bases between.

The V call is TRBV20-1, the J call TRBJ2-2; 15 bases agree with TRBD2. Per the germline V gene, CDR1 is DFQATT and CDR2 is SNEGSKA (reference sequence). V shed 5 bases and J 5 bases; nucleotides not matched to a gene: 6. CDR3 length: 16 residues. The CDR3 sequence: CSAGGTSGRKTGELFF. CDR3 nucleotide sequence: TGCAGTGCTGGAGGGACTAGCGGGAGGAAAACCGGGGAGCTGTTTTTT.

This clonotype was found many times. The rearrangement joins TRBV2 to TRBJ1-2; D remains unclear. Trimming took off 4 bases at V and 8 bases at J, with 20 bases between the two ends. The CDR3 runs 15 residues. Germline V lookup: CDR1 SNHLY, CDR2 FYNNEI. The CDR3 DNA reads TGTGCCAGCAGTGTCAGGTCCTTTGAATCGAGGGGCTACACCTTC. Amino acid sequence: CASSVRSFESRGYTF.